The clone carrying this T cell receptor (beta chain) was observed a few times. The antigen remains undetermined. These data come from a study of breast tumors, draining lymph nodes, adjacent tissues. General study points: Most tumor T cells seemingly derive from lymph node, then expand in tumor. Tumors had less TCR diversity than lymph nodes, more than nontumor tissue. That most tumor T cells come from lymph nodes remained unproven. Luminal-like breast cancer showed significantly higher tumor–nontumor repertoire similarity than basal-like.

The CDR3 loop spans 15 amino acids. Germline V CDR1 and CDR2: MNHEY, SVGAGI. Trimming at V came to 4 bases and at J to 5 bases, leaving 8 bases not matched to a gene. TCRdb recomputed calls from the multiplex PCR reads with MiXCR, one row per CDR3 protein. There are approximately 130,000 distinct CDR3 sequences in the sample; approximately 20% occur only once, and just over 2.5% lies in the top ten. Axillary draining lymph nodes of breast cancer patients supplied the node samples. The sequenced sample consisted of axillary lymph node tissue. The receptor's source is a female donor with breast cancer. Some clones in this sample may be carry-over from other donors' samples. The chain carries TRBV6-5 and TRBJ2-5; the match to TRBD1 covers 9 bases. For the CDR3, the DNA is TGTGCCAGCAGTTTACTACAGGGGGCGCTGGAGACCCAGTACTTC. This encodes CASSLLQGALETQYF.